One and the same sample provided the 17 T cell receptor beta chains below, sequenced in a study of Graves' ophthalmopathy and Graves' hyperthyroidism. The authors amplified TCR beta CDR3 regions from RNA transcripts. RT-PCR with HTBI primers came first, then second-round multiplex PCR. TCRdb re-called the multiplex PCR reads with MiXCR, one entry per CDR3 protein. The sample holds approximately 480,000 distinct CDR3 sequences, 13% to 15% seen once. The specimen sequenced was blood. The receptors were gathered from a young woman with Graves' ophthalmopathy.

This clonotype occurred many times. The chain couples TRBV11-1 to TRBJ2-7; the match to TRBD1 covers 8 bases. The junction had 8 bases not matched to a gene; V was cut back by 5 bases and J by 5 bases. Germline CDR1 and CDR2: SGHAT and FQDESV (reference sequence). This CDR3 contains 14 residues. The CDR3 sequence is CASSVTGGFNEQYF. The DNA of the CDR3 is TGTGCCAGCAGCGTTACAGGGGGGTTCAACGAGCAGTACTTC.

The sample holds many counts of this clonotype. This chain links TRBV10-3 with TRBJ1-2; D is perhaps TRBD1 (5 bases). Trimming stripped 7 bases from V and 0 bases from J, with 21 bases between. Looked up from germline, CDR1 is ENHRY and CDR2 is SYGVKD. The CDR3 has 17 residues. In DNA form, the CDR3 reads TGTGCCATCAACGCCGGGACCTTGGGGGGACCTAACTATGGCTACACCTTC. Its protein product is CAINAGTLGGPNYGYTF.

Ten or more counts support this clonotype. V and J are TRBV30 and TRBJ1-5; the D gene is possibly TRBD1 (6 bases). The CDR3 loop spans 12 amino acids. The V end was cut by 3 bases, the J end by 7 bases, with 10 bases between. Germline V CDR1 and CDR2: GTSNPN, SVGIG (reference sequence). In DNA form, the CDR3 reads TGTGCCTGGAGAGCCACAGGGCAGCCCCAGCATTTT. Translated: CAWRATGQPQHF.

This rearrangement joins TRBV6-5 to TRBJ2-7; D is possibly TRBD1 or TRBD2 (5 bases each). This CDR3 has 15 residues. Trimming took 6 bases from V and 0 from J, leaving 15 bases between them. Germline CDR1 MNHEY, CDR2 SVGAGI. For the CDR3, the DNA is TGTGCCAGCAGCTTAGCGTCGGACAACTCCTACGAGCAGTACTTC. Translated, it gives CASSLASDNSYEQYF.

This clonotype showed up many times. This chain links TRBV6-2 or TRBV6-3 with TRBJ1-3, with 8 bases that match TRBD1. Trimming took 3 bases from V and 7 from J; bases not matched to a gene: 17. Looked up from germline, CDR1 is MNHEY and CDR2 is SVGEGT. This CDR3 contains 18 residues. CDR3 nucleotide sequence: TGTGCCAGCAGTTATGGGGACAGGAGTGGTATAAAGGGTAACACCATATATTTT. It encodes CASSYGDRSGIKGNTIYF.

This clonotype occurred many times. The chain is built from TRBV6-1 and TRBJ2-7; D might be TRBD1 or TRBD2, each matching 5 bases. Trimming cost V 5 bases and J 2 bases, with 13 bases left between them. The CDR3 consists of 14 residues. Germline CDR1 MNHNS, CDR2 SASEGT. The CDR3 region has the DNA TGTGCCAGCAGTCGTCCCGGGACCGCCTACGAGCAGTACTTC. Residues: CASSRPGTAYEQYF.

The chain recombines TRBV7-9 with TRBJ1-1; D gene ambiguous. Germline assignment: CDR1 SEHNR and CDR2 FQNEAQ (reference sequence). The CDR3 has 14 amino acids. V lost 4 bases, J lost 3 bases, and 12 bases lay in between. CDR3 DNA: TGTGCCAGCAGCTCGATGGGGAGGCACACTGAAGCTTTCTTT. Its protein product is CASSSMGRHTEAFF. The full variable domain, in which reference TRBV7-9 and TRBJ1-1 provide the parts outside the CDR3, is DTGVSQNPRHKITKRGQNVTFRCDPISEHNRLYWYRQTLGQGPEFLTYFQNEAQLEKSRLLSDRFSAERPKGSFSTLEIQRTEQGDSAMYLCASSSMGRHTEAFFGQGTRLTVV.

The chain couples TRBV6-1 to TRBJ2-5; D perhaps matches TRBD2 (6 bases). Trimming cost V 10 bases and J 2 bases, with 14 bases left between them. The CDR3 is 13 residues long. Germline lookup yields CDR1 MNHNS and CDR2 SASEGT. CDR3 amino acids: CATPRGLQETQYF. The CDR3 bases are TGTGCCACCCCGCGGGGCCTTCAAGAGACCCAGTACTTC.

Ten or more counts support this clonotype. The genes are TRBV9 and TRBJ1-1; 7 positions agree with TRBD1. Trimming cost V 3 bases and J 5 bases; bases outside gene matches: 7. The CDR3 length is 14 residues. Germline lookup yields CDR1 SGDLS and CDR2 YYNGEE. CDR3 bases: TGTGCCAGCAGCGCAGGACAGGATGGGACTGAAGCTTTCTTT. It codes for CASSAGQDGTEAFF.

J is TRBJ1-1 and V is TRBV14; a possible D gene is TRBD1 (6 bases). V shed 1 base and J shed 4 bases, with 16 bases lying between them. Germline V CDR1 and CDR2: SGHDN, FVKESK. The CDR3 contains 16 residues. The CDR3 here is CASSQVIPRGGTEAFF. The CDR3 DNA reads TGTGCCAGCAGCCAAGTTATACCCCGAGGGGGCACTGAAGCTTTCTTT.

The chain employs TRBV30 and TRBJ2-7; 8 bases line up with TRBD2. Unmatched junction bases numbered 7, after V lost 4 bases and J lost 5 bases. The CDR3 has 13 residues. Germline V gene data show CDR1 as GTSNPN and CDR2 as SVGIG (reference sequence). The CDR3 sequence is CAWTHAGGHEQYF. As DNA, the CDR3 is TGTGCCTGGACCCATGCGGGGGGCCACGAGCAGTACTTC.

Comment on this clonotype: One end of the junction does not line up with germline, which may come from a read error. The chain combines TRBV3-1 with TRBJ1-1; no reliable D call. The length of the CDR3 is 13 residues. Germline CDR1 LGHDT, CDR2 YNNKEL (reference sequence). CDR3 amino acids: CASSPGVNIEAFF. CDR3 DNA: TGTGCCAGCAGCCCTGGCGTGAACATTGAAGCTTTCTTT. Looking up the rest from reference TRBV3-1 and TRBJ1-1 gives the full variable domain: DTAVSQTPKYLVTQMGNDKSIKCEQNLGHDTMYWYKQDSKKFLKIMFSYNNKELIINETVPNRFSPKSPDKAHLNLHINSLELGDSAVYFCASSPGVNIEAFFGQGTRLTVV.

The chain employs TRBV5-1 and TRBJ1-1, with TRBD1 identical over 7 bases. V shed 3 bases, J shed 2 bases, and the junction held 7 bases outside the gene matches. CDR1 and CDR2 from the germline V gene are SGHRS and YFSETQ. The CDR3 is 15 amino acids. The CDR3 region is CASSWATGLNTEAFF. The DNA of the CDR3 is TGCGCCAGCAGCTGGGCGACAGGGCTTAACACTGAAGCTTTCTTT. Supplemented by reference TRBV5-1 and TRBJ1-1, the full variable domain reads KAGVTQTPRYLIKTRGQQVTLSCSPISGHRSVSWYQQTPGQGLQFLFEYFSETQRNKGNFPGRFSGRQFSNSRSEMNVSTLELGDSALYLCASSWATGLNTEAFFGQGTRLTVV.

This chain connects TRBV6-1 to TRBJ1-3, with 8 bases fitting TRBD1. The CDR3 consists of 15 residues. V dropped 5 bases and J dropped 3; count of bases not matched to a gene: 6. Germline CDR1 and CDR2: MNHNS and SASEGT. CDR3 nucleotides: TGTGCCAGCAGTCCCGGACAGGGAGGTGGAAACACCATATATTTT. Its translation: CASSPGQGGGNTIYF.

This clonotype was seen at least ten times. V and J are TRBV30 and TRBJ2-2; no clear D gene. Trimming cost V 1 base and J 3 bases, with 6 bases left between them. CDR1 is GTSNPN and CDR2 is SVGIG in the germline V gene (reference sequence). There are 13 residues in the CDR3. CDR3 loop: CAWSAEDTGELFF. CDR3 bases: TGTGCCTGGAGTGCCGAAGACACCGGGGAGCTGTTTTTT.

The sample holds many counts of this clonotype. V and J are TRBV6-1 and TRBJ2-7; D is possibly TRBD2 (7 bases). V lost 7 bases and J lost 3, with 10 bases in between. The length of the CDR3 is 12 residues. Germline V gene lookup returns CDR1 MNHNS and CDR2 SASEGT. For the CDR3, the DNA is TGTGCCAGCAAGGGGGACTACTACGAGCAGTACTTC. It is translated as CASKGDYYEQYF.

Points on this clonotype: A read error is possible here, since a much larger clone lies one base away. V is TRBV6-1 and J is TRBJ2-4; a weak D match, TRBD1 (5 bases). CDR3 size: 15 residues. CDR1 MNHNS and CDR2 SASEGT come from the germline V gene. CDR3 sequence reads: CASRHRTLAKNIKYF. The CDR3, as DNA: TGTGCCAGCAGACATAGGACATTAGCCAAAAACATTAAGTACTTC.